This note documents a single TCR beta chain sequence. Its antigen is unidentified. These data are taken from a study of healthy donors' naive CD4 and CD8 T cells. General study points: Reportedly, most V and J gene segments showed naive CD4+ versus CD8+ bias.

A linear amplification protocol produced the TCR libraries from 400 to 550 ng of total RNA. Original processing notes: From several healthy donors, almost 80,000 rearranged TCR alpha transcripts were sequenced. TCRdb recomputed calls from the reads with MiXCR, one row per CDR3 protein. The V and J calls shown here were made by TCRdb, not taken from the authors' results. The repertoire includes 180,000 or so distinct CDR3 sequences, 65% to 75% of them detected once, and roughly 2.3% sits in the top ten. The CDR3 is 14 residues long. Germline lookup yields CDR1 SQVTM and CDR2 ANQGSEA. Trimming removed 4 bases at V and 5 bases at J, with 18 bases between.

The rearrangement uses TRBV29-1 and TRBJ2-7; D is ambiguous. Material: naive CD4+ and CD8+ T cells sorted from blood, pooled from several donors. This clonotype was obtained from a pool of human donors in good health; the sample pools cells from several healthy donors. This CDR3 is CSVVWPYRPNEQYF. In nucleotides, the CDR3 is TGCAGCGTTGTTTGGCCTTATAGGCCCAACGAGCAGTACTTC.